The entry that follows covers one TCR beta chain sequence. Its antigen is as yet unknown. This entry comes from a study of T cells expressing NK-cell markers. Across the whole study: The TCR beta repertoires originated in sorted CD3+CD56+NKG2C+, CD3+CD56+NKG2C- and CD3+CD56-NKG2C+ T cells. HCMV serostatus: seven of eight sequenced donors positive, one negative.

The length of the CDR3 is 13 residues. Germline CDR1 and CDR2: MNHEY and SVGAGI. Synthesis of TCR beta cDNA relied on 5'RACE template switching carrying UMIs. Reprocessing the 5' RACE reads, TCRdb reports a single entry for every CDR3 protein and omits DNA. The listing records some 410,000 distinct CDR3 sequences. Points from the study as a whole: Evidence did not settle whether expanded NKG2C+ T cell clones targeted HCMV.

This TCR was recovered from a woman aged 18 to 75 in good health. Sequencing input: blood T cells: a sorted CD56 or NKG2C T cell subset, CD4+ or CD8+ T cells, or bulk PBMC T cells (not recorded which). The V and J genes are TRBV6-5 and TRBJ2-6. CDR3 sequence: CATVLSGANVLTF.